This T cell receptor (beta chain) was identified in a study of long-term antiretroviral therapy in people with HIV. The libraries were made with immunoSEQ v3.0 at survey level. Repertoires were generated with immunoSEQ multiplex PCR, while TCRdb's copy carries only in-frame clones and drops some. The table lists around 21,000 clones, less than 95% of them singletons. Germline V gene sequence: CDR1 SGDLS, CDR2 YYNGEE. This CDR3 comprises 14 residues. V lost 4 bases to trimming and J lost 7 bases, with 14 bases between them. This TCR came from a woman in her thirties with HIV. This rearrangement joins TRBV9 to TRBJ2-2; D may be TRBD2 (6 bases). Sequences were derived from unsorted PBMCs, sampled about 4.5 years before starting antiretroviral therapy. CDR3: CASSSGLQDGELFF. The CDR3 DNA reads as TGTGCCAGCAGCTCGGGACTCCAAGACGGGGAGCTGTTTTTT.